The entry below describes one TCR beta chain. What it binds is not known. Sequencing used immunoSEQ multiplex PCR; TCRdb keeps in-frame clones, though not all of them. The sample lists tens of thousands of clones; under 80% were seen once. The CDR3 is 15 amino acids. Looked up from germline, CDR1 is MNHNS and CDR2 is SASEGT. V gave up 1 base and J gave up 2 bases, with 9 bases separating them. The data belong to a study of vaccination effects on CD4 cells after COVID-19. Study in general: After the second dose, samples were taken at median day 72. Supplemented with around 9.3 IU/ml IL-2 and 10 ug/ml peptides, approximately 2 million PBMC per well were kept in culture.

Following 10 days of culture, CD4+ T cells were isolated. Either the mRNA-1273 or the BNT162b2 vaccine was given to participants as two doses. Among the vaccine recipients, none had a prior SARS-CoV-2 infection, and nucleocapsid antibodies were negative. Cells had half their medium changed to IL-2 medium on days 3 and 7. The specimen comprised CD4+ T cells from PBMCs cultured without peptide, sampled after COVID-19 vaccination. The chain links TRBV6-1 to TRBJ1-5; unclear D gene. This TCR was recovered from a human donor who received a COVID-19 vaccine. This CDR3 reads CASSEGRGGNQPQHF. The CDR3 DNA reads TGTGCCAGCAGTGAAGGACGAGGTGGCAATCAGCCCCAGCATTTT.